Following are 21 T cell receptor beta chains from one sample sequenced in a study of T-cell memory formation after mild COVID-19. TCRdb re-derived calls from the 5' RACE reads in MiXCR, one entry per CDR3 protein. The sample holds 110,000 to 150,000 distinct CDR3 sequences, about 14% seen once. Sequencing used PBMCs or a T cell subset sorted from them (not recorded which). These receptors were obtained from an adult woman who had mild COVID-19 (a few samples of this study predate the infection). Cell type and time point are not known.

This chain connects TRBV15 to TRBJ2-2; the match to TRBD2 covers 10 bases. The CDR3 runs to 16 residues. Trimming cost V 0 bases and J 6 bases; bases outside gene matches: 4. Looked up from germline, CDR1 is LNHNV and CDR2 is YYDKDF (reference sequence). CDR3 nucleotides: TGTGCCACCAGCAGAGAAGCGGGAGGGCCTTCCGGGGAGCTGTTTTTT. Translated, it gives CATSREAGGPSGELFF. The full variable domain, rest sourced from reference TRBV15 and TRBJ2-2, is DAMVIQNPRYQVTQFGKPVTLSCSQTLNHNVMYWYQQKSSQAPKLLFHYYDKDFNNEADTPDNFQSRRPNTSFCFLDIRSPGLGDTAMYLCATSREAGGPSGELFFGEGSRLTVL.

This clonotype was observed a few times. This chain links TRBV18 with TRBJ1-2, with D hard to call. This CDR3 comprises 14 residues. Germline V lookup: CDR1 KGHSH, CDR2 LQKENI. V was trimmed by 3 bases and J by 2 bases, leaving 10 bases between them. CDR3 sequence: CASSPGMSNYGYTF. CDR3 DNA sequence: TGTGCCAGCTCACCCGGGATGTCAAACTATGGCTACACCTTC.

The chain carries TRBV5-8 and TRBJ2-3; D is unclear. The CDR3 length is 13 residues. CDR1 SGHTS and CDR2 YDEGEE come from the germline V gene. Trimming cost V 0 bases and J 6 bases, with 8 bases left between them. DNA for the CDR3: TGTGCCAGCAGCTTGGCGGAGTGGGATACGCAGTATTTT. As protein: CASSLAEWDTQYF.

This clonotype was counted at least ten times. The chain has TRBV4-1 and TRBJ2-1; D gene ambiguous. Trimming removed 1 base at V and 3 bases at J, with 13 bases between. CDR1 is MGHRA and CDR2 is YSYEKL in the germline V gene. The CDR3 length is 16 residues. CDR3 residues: CASSQVEVSIYNEQFF. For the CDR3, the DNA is TGCGCCAGCAGCCAAGTAGAGGTGTCAATCTACAATGAGCAGTTCTTC.

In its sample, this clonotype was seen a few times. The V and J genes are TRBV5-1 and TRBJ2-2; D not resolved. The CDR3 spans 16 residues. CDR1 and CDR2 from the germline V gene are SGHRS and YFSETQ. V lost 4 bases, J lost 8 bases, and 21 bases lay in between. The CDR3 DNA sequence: TGCGCCAGCAGCCCTGCTGGGCCCAGCGCTACAGGGGAGCTGTTTTTT. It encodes CASSPAGPSATGELFF.

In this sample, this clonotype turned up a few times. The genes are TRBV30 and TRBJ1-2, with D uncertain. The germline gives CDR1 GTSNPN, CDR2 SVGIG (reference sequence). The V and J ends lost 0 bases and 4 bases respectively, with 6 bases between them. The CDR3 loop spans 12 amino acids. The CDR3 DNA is TGTGCCTGGAGTGTAAACATCTATGGCTACACCTTC. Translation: CAWSVNIYGYTF.

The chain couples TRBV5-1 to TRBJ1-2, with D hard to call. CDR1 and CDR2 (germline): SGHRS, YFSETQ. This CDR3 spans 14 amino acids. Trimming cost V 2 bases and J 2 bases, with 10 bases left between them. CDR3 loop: CASSFELGNYGYTF. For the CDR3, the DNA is TGCGCCAGCAGCTTCGAACTTGGAAACTATGGCTACACCTTC.

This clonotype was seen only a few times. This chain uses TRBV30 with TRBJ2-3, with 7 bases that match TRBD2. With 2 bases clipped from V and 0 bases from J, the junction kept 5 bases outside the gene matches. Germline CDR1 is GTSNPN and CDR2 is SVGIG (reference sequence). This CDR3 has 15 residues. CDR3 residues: CAWSSGAYSTDTQYF. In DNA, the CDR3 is TGTGCCTGGAGTAGCGGGGCTTATAGCACAGATACGCAGTATTTT. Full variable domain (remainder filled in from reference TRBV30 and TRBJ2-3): SQTIHQWPATLVQPVGSPLSLECTVEGTSNPNLYWYRQAAGRGLQLLFYSVGIGQISSEVPQNLSASRPQDRQFILSSKKLLLSDSGFYLCAWSSGAYSTDTQYFGPGTRLTVL.

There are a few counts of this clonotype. The CDR3 is CASTPEPLSGTNIQYF. CDR3 nucleotides: TGCGCCAGCACTCCCGAGCCCCTCTCGGGGACGAACATTCAGTACTTC. The gene calls are TRBV5-1 and TRBJ2-4; either TRBD1 or TRBD2 may fit D (5 bases each). Trimming stripped 6 bases from V and 7 bases from J, with 23 bases between. The CDR3 runs to 16 residues. From germline, CDR1 is SGHRS and CDR2 YFSETQ.

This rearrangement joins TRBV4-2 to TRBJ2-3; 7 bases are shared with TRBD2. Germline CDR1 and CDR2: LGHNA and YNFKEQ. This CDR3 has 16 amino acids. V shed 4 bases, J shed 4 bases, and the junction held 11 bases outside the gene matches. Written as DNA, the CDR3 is TGTGCCAGCAGCCCCCAGGTAGCGGGCCTCCCAGATACGCAGTATTTT. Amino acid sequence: CASSPQVAGLPDTQYF.

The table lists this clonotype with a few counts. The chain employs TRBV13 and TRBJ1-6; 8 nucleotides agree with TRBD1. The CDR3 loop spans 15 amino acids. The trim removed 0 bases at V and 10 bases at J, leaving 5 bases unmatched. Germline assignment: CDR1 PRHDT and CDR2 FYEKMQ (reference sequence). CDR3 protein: CASSLGGTGRSPLHF. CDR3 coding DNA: TGTGCCAGCAGCTTAGGTGGGACAGGCAGATCACCCCTCCACTTT.

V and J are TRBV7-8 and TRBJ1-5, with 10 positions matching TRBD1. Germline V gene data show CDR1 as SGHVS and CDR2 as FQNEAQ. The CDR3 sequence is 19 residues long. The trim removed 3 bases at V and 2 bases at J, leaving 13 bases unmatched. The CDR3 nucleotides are TGTGCCAGCAGCTTGCTGGGGGGACAGGGGTTCAGTGGCAATCAGCCCCAGCATTTT. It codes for CASSLLGGQGFSGNQPQHF. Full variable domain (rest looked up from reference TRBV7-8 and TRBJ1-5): GAGVSQSPRYKVAKRGQDVALRCDPISGHVSLFWYQQALGQGPEFLTYFQNEAQLDKSGLPSDRFFAERPEGSVSTLKIQRTQQEDSAVYLCASSLLGGQGFSGNQPQHFGDGTRLSIL.

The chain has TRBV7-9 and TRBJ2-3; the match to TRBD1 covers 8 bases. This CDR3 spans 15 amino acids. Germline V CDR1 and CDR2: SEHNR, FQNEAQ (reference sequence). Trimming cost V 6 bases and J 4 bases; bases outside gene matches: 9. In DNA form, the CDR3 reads TGTGCCAGCAGTGCAGGGGGCTCTAACGCAGATACGCAGTATTTT. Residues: CASSAGGSNADTQYF.

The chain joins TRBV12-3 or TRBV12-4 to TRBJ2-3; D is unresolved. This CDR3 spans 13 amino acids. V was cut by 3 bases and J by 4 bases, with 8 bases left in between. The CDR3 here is CASSFLGADTQYF. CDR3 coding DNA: TGTGCCAGCAGTTTCTTGGGTGCAGATACGCAGTATTTT.

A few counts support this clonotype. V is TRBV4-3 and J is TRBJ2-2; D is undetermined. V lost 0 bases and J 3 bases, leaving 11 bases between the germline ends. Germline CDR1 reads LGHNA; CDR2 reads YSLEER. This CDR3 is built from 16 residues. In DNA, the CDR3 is TGCGCCAGCAGCCAAGATCCCCCCAGACACACCGGGGAGCTGTTTTTT. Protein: CASSQDPPRHTGELFF.

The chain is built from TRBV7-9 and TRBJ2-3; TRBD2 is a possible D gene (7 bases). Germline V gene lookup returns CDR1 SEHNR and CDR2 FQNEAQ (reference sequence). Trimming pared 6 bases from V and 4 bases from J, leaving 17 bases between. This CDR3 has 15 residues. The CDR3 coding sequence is TGTGCCAGCAGGCTAGGGGGAGGGCGCGCAGATACGCAGTATTTT. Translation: CASRLGGGRADTQYF.

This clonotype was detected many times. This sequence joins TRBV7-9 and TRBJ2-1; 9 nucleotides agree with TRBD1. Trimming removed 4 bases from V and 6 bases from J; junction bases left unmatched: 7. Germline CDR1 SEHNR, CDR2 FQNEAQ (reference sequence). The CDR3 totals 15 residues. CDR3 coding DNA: TGTGCCAGCAGCTGGGACAGGGTCGGATTCAATGAGCAGTTCTTC. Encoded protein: CASSWDRVGFNEQFF.

For the CDR3, the DNA is TGCGCCAGCAGCGAAAGACAGGGTTCCTCGAAAAATGAGCAGTTCTTC. It codes for CASSERQGSSKNEQFF. The V gene is TRBV4-1, the J gene TRBJ2-1; 7 nucleotides line up with TRBD1. The CDR3 has 16 residues. J was trimmed by 7 bases and V by 5 bases; bases with no gene match: 14. CDR1 is MGHRA and CDR2 is YSYEKL in the germline V gene.

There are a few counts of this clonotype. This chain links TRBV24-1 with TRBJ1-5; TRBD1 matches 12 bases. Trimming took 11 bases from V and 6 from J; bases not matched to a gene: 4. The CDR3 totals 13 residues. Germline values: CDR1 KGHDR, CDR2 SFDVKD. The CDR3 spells CAIGTGGFQPQHF. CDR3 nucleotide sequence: TGTGCCATCGGGACAGGGGGCTTTCAGCCCCAGCATTTT.

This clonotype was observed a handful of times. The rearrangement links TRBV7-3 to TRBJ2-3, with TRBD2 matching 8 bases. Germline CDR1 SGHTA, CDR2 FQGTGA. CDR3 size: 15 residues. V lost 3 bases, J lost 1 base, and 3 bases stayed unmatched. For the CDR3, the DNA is TGTGCCAGCAGCTTGGGACTAGGGCGCACAGATACGCAGTATTTT. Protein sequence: CASSLGLGRTDTQYF.

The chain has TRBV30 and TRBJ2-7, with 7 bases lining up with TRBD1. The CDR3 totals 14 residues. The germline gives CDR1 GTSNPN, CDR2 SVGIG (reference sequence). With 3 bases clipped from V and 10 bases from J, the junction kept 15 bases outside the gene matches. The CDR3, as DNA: TGTGCCTGGAGCTACCGCACCCTCGACAGGGACCAGTACTTC. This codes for CAWSYRTLDRDQYF.